This T cell receptor beta chain was retrieved from a study of T cells in localized non-small cell lung cancer. Regarding the study as a whole: Appearance in adjacent lung was seen for a median around 60 of the top 100 tumor clones.

Turning to this clone: Its antigen is unknown.

The table came from immunoSEQ multiplex PCR; TCRdb's copy has only in-frame clones and leaves some out. This sample carries 35,000 to 50,000 clones, 70% to 80% of them seen once, and the ten largest clones take less than 45%. Trimming cost V 4 bases and J 2 bases; bases outside gene matches: 8. The CDR3 runs to 16 residues. In germline, CDR1 is MNHEY, CDR2 SMNVEV (reference sequence). This TCR was recovered from a woman aged 35-75 years with stage II squamous cell lung carcinoma. Material: PBMCs, obtained before any cancer treatment. V usage is TRBV27 and J usage is TRBJ2-3, with 8 bases matching TRBD1. The CDR3 coding sequence is TGTGCCAGCAGTTCCCCAGGGGGCTACTTCACAGATACGCAGTATTTT. It is translated as CASSSPGGYFTDTQYF.